Below, 19 T cell receptor beta chains from the same sample are listed, as sequenced in a study of regulatory T cells in long-lasting Graves disease. The time point was: persistent/refractory GD, antithyroid drugs over 5 years with positive TRAb. RNA from PBMCs was the source of the TCR library. With iRepertoire HTBI primers and Arm-PCR of CDR3 regions, TCR beta libraries were built. TCRdb ran MiXCR on the multiplex PCR reads and lists one entry per CDR3 protein. The repertoire consists of around 460,000 distinct CDR3 sequences, with about 22% occurring once and the leading ten covering about 7%. Here the sequenced sample was peripheral blood mononuclear cells (PBMCs), taken when the disease was refractory, from a patient treated with antithyroid drugs. These receptors came from a female donor with Graves disease.

The table lists this clonotype with many counts. The CDR3, as DNA: TGTGCCAGCAGTGCCTCCCAGGTCTCCTATAATTCACCCCTCCACTTT. Translated, it gives CASSASQVSYNSPLHF. This rearrangement joins TRBV6-1 to TRBJ1-6, with unresolved D. V gave up 4 bases and J gave up 0 bases, with 10 bases separating them. The CDR3 has 16 amino acids. The V gene's germline CDR1 is MNHNS and CDR2 SASEGT.

This clonotype was counted at least ten times. This chain joins TRBV7-9 and TRBJ1-5, with D unclear. Germline V gives CDR1 SEHNR, CDR2 FQNEAQ (reference sequence). Deletions cut 4 bases from V and 2 bases from J, with 6 bases between. This CDR3 spans 13 amino acids. CDR3 protein: CASSSERNQPQHF. The CDR3 nucleotides read TGTGCCAGCAGCTCGGAGCGCAATCAGCCCCAGCATTTT.

This clonotype was seen repeatedly, ten times or more. The chain is built from TRBV7-8 and TRBJ2-7; TRBD2 is a possible D gene (5 bases). V was cut by 4 bases and J by 2 bases, with 12 bases left in between. CDR1 and CDR2 from the germline V gene are SGHVS and FQNEAQ. The CDR3 is made up of 14 amino acids. Written as DNA, the CDR3 is TGTGCCAGCAGCTCCTGGAGGAATGCCTACGAGCAGTACTTC. It encodes CASSSWRNAYEQYF.

This clonotype has at least ten counts. The chain recombines TRBV3-1 with TRBJ1-1; no clear D. Germline V gives CDR1 LGHDT, CDR2 YNNKEL (reference sequence). Trimming removed 0 bases at V and 7 bases at J, with 3 bases between. The length of the CDR3 is 11 residues. In nucleotides, the CDR3 is TGTGCCAGCAGCCAAGACAGTGAAGCTTTCTTT. Translated, it gives CASSQDSEAFF. Combining the CDR3 with reference TRBV3-1 and TRBJ1-1 gives the whole variable domain DTAVSQTPKYLVTQMGNDKSIKCEQNLGHDTMYWYKQDSKKFLKIMFSYNNKELIINETVPNRFSPKSPDKAHLNLHINSLELGDSAVYFCASSQDSEAFFGQGTRLTVV.

Worth noting for this clonotype: A much larger clone sits a single nucleotide away, making a read error possible. V gene TRBV28 combines with J gene TRBJ1-2; D gene ambiguous. V dropped 10 bases and J dropped 5 bases, with 14 bases sitting between them. Germline loops: CDR1 MDHEN, CDR2 SYDVKM. The CDR3 loop spans 12 amino acids. This chain's CDR3 is CATNLLGYGYTF. CDR3 DNA: TGTGCCACCAACCTGCTAGGTTATGGCTACACCTTC.

This clonotype has ten or more counts. The chain combines TRBV11-3 with TRBJ2-5; D tentatively fits TRBD1 or TRBD2 (5 bases each). V lost 0 bases and J 7 bases, leaving 9 bases between the germline ends. Germline-derived CDR1 and CDR2 are SGHNT and YENEEA. The CDR3 is made up of 13 amino acids. The CDR3 coding sequence is TGTGCCAGCAGCTTAGACGGGGCTAGGACCCAGTACTTC. Translated, it gives CASSLDGARTQYF.

This clonotype was seen many times. The chain recombines TRBV12-3 or TRBV12-4 with TRBJ1-5; 9 bases map to TRBD1. This CDR3 region has 15 residues. Trimming cost V 4 bases and J 7 bases; bases outside gene matches: 8. CDR3 region: CASSSYEGQGQPQHF. The CDR3 DNA follows: TGTGCCAGCAGTTCGTATGAGGGACAGGGCCAGCCCCAGCATTTT.

This clonotype was counted only a few times. The rearrangement uses TRBV6-1 and TRBJ1-2, with D uncertain. Trimming took off 6 bases at V and 2 bases at J, with 16 bases between the two ends. The CDR3 has 15 amino acids. The germline V gene encodes CDR1 MNHNS and CDR2 SASEGT. The CDR3 DNA reads as TGTGCCAGCAGCCTATCGTCAACGGAGAACTATGGCTACACCTTC. Encoded protein: CASSLSSTENYGYTF.

This clonotype showed up many times. The rearrangement uses TRBV29-1 and TRBJ2-7; TRBD2 aligns across 11 bases. V shed 4 bases and J 9 bases; nucleotides not matched to a gene: 8. CDR3 length: 13 amino acids. Germline CDR1 SQVTM, CDR2 ANQGSEA. The CDR3, as DNA: TGCAGCGTTGGCGGGACTAGCGGAGCTGGGCAGTACTTC. It is translated as CSVGGTSGAGQYF.

The chain links TRBV30 to TRBJ1-5; no definite D call. Trimming pared 1 base from V and 8 bases from J, leaving 12 bases between. This CDR3 has 13 residues. The germline CDR1 and CDR2 sequences are GTSNPN and SVGIG (reference sequence). The DNA of the CDR3 is TGTGCCTGGAGTGGGACCGGTATAGAGCCCCAGCATTTT. Residues: CAWSGTGIEPQHF.

The chain joins TRBV5-6 to TRBJ1-5, with a tentative D call TRBD1 (6 bases). This CDR3 is 14 amino acids long. The germline V gene encodes CDR1 SGHDT and CDR2 YYEEEE. Between the trimmed V and J ends, which lost 4 bases and 4 bases, there was a span of 12 bases. This CDR3 reads CASSHGGANQPQHF. The CDR3 region has the DNA TGTGCCAGCAGCCATGGGGGGGCTAATCAGCCCCAGCATTTT.

With regard to this clonotype: Given a much more abundant clone one base away, this may be a read error. This chain joins TRBV6-1 and TRBJ2-7, with 11 bases lining up with TRBD2. CDR3 length: 14 residues. Germline values: CDR1 MNHNS, CDR2 SASEGT. CDR3 nucleotides: TGTACCAGCACGGAACTAGCGGGGGCCTACGAGCAGTACTTC. It specifies CTSTELAGAYEQYF.

This clonotype has ten or more counts. The V gene is TRBV29-1, the J gene TRBJ1-1; 8 nucleotides match TRBD1. After removal of 7 bases from V and 3 bases from J, the junction contained 7 bases not matched to a gene. Germline values: CDR1 SQVTM, CDR2 ANQGSEA. The CDR3 covers 13 residues. CDR3 sequence: CSGRTGSDTEAFF. The CDR3, as DNA: TGCAGCGGCCGGACAGGGTCGGACACTGAAGCTTTCTTT.

This clonotype was observed at least ten times. J is TRBJ1-2 and V is TRBV6-4; D unresolved. CDR1 and CDR2 (germline): MRHNA, SNTAGT. CDR3 size: 15 residues. V shed 5 bases and J shed 4 bases, with 17 bases lying between them. The CDR3 loop is CASSPSGGLRYGYTF. Written as DNA, the CDR3 is TGTGCCAGCAGTCCGTCAGGAGGGCTGCGCTATGGCTACACCTTC.

The chain couples TRBV5-1 to TRBJ2-5, with TRBD1 matching over 8 bases. The CDR3 loop spans 16 amino acids. CDR1 is SGHRS, CDR2 YFSETQ, per germline. V shed 0 bases and J 4 bases; nucleotides not matched to a gene: 8. The chain's CDR3 is CASSLGAGGRRETQYF. CDR3 nucleotides: TGCGCCAGCAGCTTGGGGGCAGGGGGCAGAAGAGAGACCCAGTACTTC.

As DNA, the CDR3 is TGTGCCAGCAGCTTAAAGGGAGAGGACTATGGCTACACCTTC. It translates to CASSLKGEDYGYTF. The chain joins TRBV7-9 to TRBJ1-2; D is uncertain. Trimming stripped 2 bases from V and 3 bases from J, with 10 bases between. This CDR3 has 14 amino acids. From germline, CDR1 is SEHNR and CDR2 FQNEAQ (reference sequence).

This clonotype was detected ten times or more. DNA for the CDR3: TGTGCCAGCAGTCCCGGACAGGGAGGTGGGGTAGGCGAAGAGCAGTACTTC. Its translation is CASSPGQGGGVGEEQYF. This chain joins TRBV28 and TRBJ2-7, with 8 bases identical to TRBD1. The length of the CDR3 is 17 residues. V lost 5 bases, J lost 7 bases, and 19 bases stayed unmatched. Germline CDR1 is MDHEN and CDR2 is SYDVKM. The entire variable domain, with the rest obtained from reference TRBV28 and TRBJ2-7, is as follows: DVKVTQSSRYLVKRTGEKVFLECVQDMDHENMFWYRQDPGLGLRLIYFSYDVKMKEKGDIPEGYSVSREKKERFSLILESASTNQTSMYLCASSPGQGGGVGEEQYFGPGTRLTVT.

The chain couples TRBV7-2 to TRBJ1-1; D gene uncertain. This CDR3 has 15 residues. V lost 3 bases and J lost 3, with 14 bases in between. The germline V gene encodes CDR1 SGHTA and CDR2 FQGNSA. CDR3 bases: TGTGCCAGCAGCTTGATAACGACCCGCTACACTGAAGCTTTCTTT. It translates to CASSLITTRYTEAFF.

This clonotype was seen many times. The rearrangement links TRBV2 to TRBJ2-5; D possibly corresponds to TRBD1 (5 bases). The CDR3 consists of 13 residues. V lost 2 bases, J lost 4 bases, and 8 bases lay in between. From germline, CDR1 is SNHLY and CDR2 FYNNEI. CDR3 in DNA: TGTGCCAGCAGTGAACAGGGTGGAGAGACCCAGTACTTC. This encodes CASSEQGGETQYF.